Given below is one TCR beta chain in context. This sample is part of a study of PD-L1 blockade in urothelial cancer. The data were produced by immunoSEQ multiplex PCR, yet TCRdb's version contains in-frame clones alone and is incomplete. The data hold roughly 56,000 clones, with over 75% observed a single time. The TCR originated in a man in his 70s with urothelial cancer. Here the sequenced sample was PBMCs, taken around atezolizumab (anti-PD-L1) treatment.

The CDR3 bases are TGTGCCAGTAGTATTTTCGGCGGGAGGTCCTACGAGCAGTACTTC. Protein sequence: CASSIFGGRSYEQYF. This rearrangement joins TRBV19 to TRBJ2-7, with TRBD2 matching over 8 bases. Losses at the gene ends were 3 bases for V and 1 base for J; bases not matched to a gene: 5. Per germline, CDR1 LNHDA and CDR2 SQIVND (reference sequence). The length of the CDR3 is 15 residues. Full variable domain (outside the CDR3, taken from reference TRBV19 and TRBJ2-7): DGGITQSPKYLFRKEGQNVTLSCEQNLNHDAMYWYRQDPGQGLRLIYYSQIVNDFQKGDIAEGYSVSREKKESFPLTVTSAQKNPTAFYLCASSIFGGRSYEQYFGPGTRLTVT.